These 9 T cell receptor beta chains were sequenced from one sample in a study of blood T cell repertoires in COVID-19. Measured with immunoSEQ multiplex PCR; TCRdb has only the in-frame clones, and not every one. Of some 110,000 clones listed, roughly 80% are singletons. Sequenced material: peripheral blood. The receptors derive from a man between 65 and 85 years old with acute or convalescent COVID-19.

V and J are TRBV7-9 and TRBJ2-7, with TRBD2 matching 9 bases. Germline V CDR1 and CDR2: SEHNR, FQNEAQ (reference sequence). The CDR3 sequence is 15 residues long. After removal of 5 bases from V and 4 bases from J, the junction contained 9 bases not matched to a gene. The CDR3 protein is CASSPRTSASYEQYF. The CDR3 nucleotides are TGTGCCAGCAGCCCAAGGACTAGCGCATCGTACGAGCAGTACTTC.

The chain recombines TRBV11-3 with TRBJ1-6; TRBD1 matches 7 bases. This CDR3 comprises 14 residues. Trimming removed 1 base from V and 10 bases from J; junction bases left unmatched: 4. Germline assignment: CDR1 SGHNT and CDR2 YENEEA. This CDR3 reads CASSLVGTVSPLHF. DNA of the CDR3: TGTGCCAGCAGCTTAGTCGGGACAGTCTCACCCCTCCACTTT.

This clone was picked up one time. The V gene is TRBV5-4, the J gene TRBJ2-7, with TRBD1 matching 9 bases. The length of the CDR3 is 16 residues. The germline CDR1 and CDR2 sequences are SGHNT and YYREEE (reference sequence). J lost 3 bases, V lost 0 bases, and 7 bases had no gene match. CDR3 amino acids: CASSLGSGDRVYEQYF. The CDR3 DNA follows: TGTGCCAGCAGCTTGGGGTCAGGGGACAGGGTCTACGAGCAGTACTTC.

This clone was recorded a few times. This chain links TRBV19 with TRBJ1-2; no clear D. Germline values: CDR1 LNHDA, CDR2 SQIVND (reference sequence). V shed 6 bases and J shed 6 bases, with 11 bases lying between them. This CDR3 spans 12 amino acids. The CDR3 nucleotides are TGTGCCAGTAGCCAAAGCAGGAATGGCTACACCTTC. Protein product: CASSQSRNGYTF.

The chain joins TRBV19 to TRBJ1-5, with 8 bases that match TRBD1. The germline V gene has CDR1 LNHDA and CDR2 SQIVND (reference sequence). The trim removed 2 bases at V and 6 bases at J, leaving 6 bases unmatched. The CDR3 runs 15 residues. The CDR3 region has the DNA TGTGCCAGTAGTATAACGACAGGGGTAAGTCAGCCCCAGCATTTT. It is translated as CASSITTGVSQPQHF.

V and J are TRBV6-5 and TRBJ1-4; possibly TRBD1 for D (5 bases). Germline V gene sequence: CDR1 MNHEY, CDR2 SVGAGI. The V end was cut by 5 bases, the J end by 0 bases, with 10 bases between. The CDR3 is made up of 15 amino acids. The CDR3 bases are TGTGCCAGCAGTCGAACGGGGGCAACTAATGAAAAACTGTTTTTT. It translates to CASSRTGATNEKLFF.

V and J are TRBV3-1 (or the pseudogene TRBV3-2) and TRBJ1-3, with D possibly matching TRBD1 (6 bases). The V gene's germline CDR1 is LGHDT and CDR2 YNNKEL (reference sequence). The CDR3 sequence is 14 residues long. V was trimmed by 4 bases and J by 4 bases, leaving 11 bases between them. The CDR3 protein is CASSPRDKGNTIYF. The CDR3 DNA reads TGTGCCAGCAGCCCCCGGGACAAAGGAAACACCATATATTTT.

The genes are TRBV7-9 and TRBJ1-3; 7 nucleotides agree with TRBD1. This CDR3 comprises 19 residues. The germline gives CDR1 SEHNR, CDR2 FQNEAQ (reference sequence). The junction had 17 bases not matched to a gene; V was cut back by 5 bases and J by 1 base. DNA for the CDR3: TGTGCCAGCAGCACCAGAGGGACAGCTACCTGGAAATCTGGAAACACCATATATTTT. Translated, it gives CASSTRGTATWKSGNTIYF.

The V call is TRBV4-2, the J call TRBJ2-7, with 8 bases identical to TRBD1. Germline V gives CDR1 LGHNA, CDR2 YNFKEQ. The length of the CDR3 is 14 residues. The V segment lost 4 bases and the J segment 3 bases; nucleotides outside the gene matches: 5. The CDR3 nucleotides read TGTGCCAGCAGCCCTCCGGGACAGGTCTACGAGCAGTACTTC. This codes for CASSPPGQVYEQYF.